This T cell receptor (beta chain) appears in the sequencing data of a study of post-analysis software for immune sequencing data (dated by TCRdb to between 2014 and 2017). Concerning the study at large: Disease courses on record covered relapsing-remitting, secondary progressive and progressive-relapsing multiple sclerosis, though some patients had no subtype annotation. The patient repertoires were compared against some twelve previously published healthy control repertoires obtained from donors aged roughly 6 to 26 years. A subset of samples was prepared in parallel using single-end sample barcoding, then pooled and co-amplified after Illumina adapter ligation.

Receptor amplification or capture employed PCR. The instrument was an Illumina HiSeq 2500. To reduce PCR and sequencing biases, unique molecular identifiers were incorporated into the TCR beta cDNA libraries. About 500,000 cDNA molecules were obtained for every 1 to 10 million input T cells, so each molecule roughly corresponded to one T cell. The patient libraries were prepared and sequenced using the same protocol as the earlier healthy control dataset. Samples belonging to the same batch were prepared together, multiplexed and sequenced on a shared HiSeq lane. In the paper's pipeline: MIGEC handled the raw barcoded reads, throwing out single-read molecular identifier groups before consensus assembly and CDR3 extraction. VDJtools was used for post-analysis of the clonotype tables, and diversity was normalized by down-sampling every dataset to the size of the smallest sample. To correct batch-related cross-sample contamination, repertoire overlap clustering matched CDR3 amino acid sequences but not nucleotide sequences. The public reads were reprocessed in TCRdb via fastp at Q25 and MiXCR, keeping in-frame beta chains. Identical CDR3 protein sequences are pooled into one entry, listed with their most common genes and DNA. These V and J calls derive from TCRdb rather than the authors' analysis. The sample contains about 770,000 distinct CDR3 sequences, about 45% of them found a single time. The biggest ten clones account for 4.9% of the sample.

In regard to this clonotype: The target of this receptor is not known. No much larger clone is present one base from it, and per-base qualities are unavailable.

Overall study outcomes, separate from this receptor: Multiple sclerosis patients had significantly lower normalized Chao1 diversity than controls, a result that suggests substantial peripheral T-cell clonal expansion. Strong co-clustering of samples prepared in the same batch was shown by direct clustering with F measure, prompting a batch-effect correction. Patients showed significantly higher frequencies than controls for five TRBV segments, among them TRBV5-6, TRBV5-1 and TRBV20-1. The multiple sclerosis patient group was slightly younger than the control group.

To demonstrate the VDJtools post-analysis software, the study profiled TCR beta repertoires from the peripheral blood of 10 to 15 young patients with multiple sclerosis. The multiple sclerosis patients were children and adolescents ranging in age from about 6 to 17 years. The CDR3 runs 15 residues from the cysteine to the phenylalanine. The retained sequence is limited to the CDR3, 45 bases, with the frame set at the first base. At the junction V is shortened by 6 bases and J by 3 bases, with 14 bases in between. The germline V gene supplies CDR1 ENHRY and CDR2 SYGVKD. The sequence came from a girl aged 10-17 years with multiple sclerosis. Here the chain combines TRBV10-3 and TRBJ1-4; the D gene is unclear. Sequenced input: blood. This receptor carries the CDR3 CAIRRGDAANEKLFF. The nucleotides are TGTGCCATCAGGCGGGGAGATGCGGCTAATGAAAAACTGTTTTTT.